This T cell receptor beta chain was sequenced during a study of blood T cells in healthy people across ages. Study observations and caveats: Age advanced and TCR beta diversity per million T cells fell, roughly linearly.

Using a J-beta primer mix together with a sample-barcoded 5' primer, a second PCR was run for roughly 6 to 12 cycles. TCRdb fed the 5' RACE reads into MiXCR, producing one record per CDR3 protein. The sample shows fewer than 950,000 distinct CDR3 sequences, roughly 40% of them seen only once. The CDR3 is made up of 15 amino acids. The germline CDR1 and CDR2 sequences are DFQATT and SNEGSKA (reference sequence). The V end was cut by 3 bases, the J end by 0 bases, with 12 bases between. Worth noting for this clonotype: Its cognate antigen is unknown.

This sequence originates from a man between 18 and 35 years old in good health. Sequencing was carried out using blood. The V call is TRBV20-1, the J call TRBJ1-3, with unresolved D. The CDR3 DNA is TGCAGTGCTAGTCGGTTCCTCAACTCTGGAAACACCATATATTTT. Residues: CSASRFLNSGNTIYF.